What follows describes a single T cell receptor beta chain. What it binds is not known. Naive-designated CD8 cells lacked CD45RO, were positively enriched for CCR7, and omitted terminally differentiated effector memory CD45RA+ cells. The data are from a study of shared clonotypes between healthy human individuals. The authors' processing: Junction-only sequences without quality scores were provided by ImmunoSEQ, so filtering was different. TCRdb keeps only in-frame clones here, not all; method: immunoSEQ multiplex PCR. The V and J calls and clone size come from that table; D and trimming were worked out from the DNA. The table includes 1.5 million to 2.5 million clones, just under 95% detected once. General study results and limits: Only blood was sampled, and tissue TCR repertoires likely differ from blood ones. The study found lower generation probabilities in non-shared clonotypes than in those shared by all four donors. Richness estimates generally favored naive over memory subsets.

The clonotype comes from a man between 18 and 29 years old in good health. Sequencing was performed on naive CD8+ T cells sorted from blood.

The CDR3 DNA sequence: TGTGCCAGCAGTGACGTTATGCGGGAGGTACCGTACACAGATACGCAGTATTTT. Translated: CASSDVMREVPYTDTQYF. J is TRBJ2-3 and V is TRBV6-1; 8 bases match TRBD2. The trim removed 3 bases at V and 2 bases at J, leaving 13 bases unmatched. Germline CDR1 reads MNHNS; CDR2 reads SASEGT. CDR3 size: 18 residues.